This T cell receptor (beta chain) was found in a study of control samples from healthy donors and cancer patients. Generated by immunoSEQ multiplex PCR, the TCRdb table keeps only in-frame clones and is missing some. The table has roughly 450,000 clones, about nine tenths seen once. Trimming shortened V by 6 bases and J by 1 base, and 14 bases separated the two germline ends. The CDR3 is 15 amino acids. CDR1 and CDR2 from the germline V gene are SNHLY and FYNNEI. This rearrangement joins TRBV2 to TRBJ2-3; D is perhaps TRBD2 (5 bases). The material sequenced was PBMCs. The TCR sequence derives from a man aged 35-49 years with head and neck cancer. The CDR3 DNA reads TGTGCCAGCAGAGCTACTAGTGCGGGCACAGATACGCAGTATTTT. Translated: CASRATSAGTDTQYF.